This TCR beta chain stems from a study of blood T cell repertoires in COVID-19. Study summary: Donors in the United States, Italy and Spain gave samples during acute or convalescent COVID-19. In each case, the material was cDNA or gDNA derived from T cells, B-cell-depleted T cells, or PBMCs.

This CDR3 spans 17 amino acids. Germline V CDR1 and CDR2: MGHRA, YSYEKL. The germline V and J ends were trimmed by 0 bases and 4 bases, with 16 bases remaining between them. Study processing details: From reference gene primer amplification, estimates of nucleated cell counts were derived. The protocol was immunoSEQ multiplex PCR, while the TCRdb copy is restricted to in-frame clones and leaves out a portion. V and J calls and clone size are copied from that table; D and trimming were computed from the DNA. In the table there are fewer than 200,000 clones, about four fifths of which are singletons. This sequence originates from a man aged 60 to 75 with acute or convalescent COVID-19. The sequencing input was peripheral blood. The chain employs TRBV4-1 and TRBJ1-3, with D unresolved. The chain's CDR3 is CASSQDPRDLGGNTIYF. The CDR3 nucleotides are TGCGCCAGCAGCCAAGATCCCCGGGATCTAGGGGGAAACACCATATATTTT.